This TCR beta chain was sequenced in a study of CD8 T cells in Susac syndrome. With random hexamers, reverse transcription was performed on roughly 0.5 to 1 ug of RNA. TCRdb processed the immunoSEQ multiplex PCR reads anew with MiXCR; each CDR3 protein has one entry. The top ten hold under 0.095% of the sample, which has about 200,000 distinct CDR3 sequences, over 90% seen once. Germline V CDR1 and CDR2: ENHRY, SYGVKD. V shed 0 bases and J shed 8 bases, with 11 bases lying between them. CDR3 length: 13 amino acids. The chain couples TRBV10-3 to TRBJ2-7, with D unclear. The sequencing sample was made of CD4+ T cells from PBMCs. The clonotype originates from a human donor with multiple sclerosis. The CDR3 spells CAISESQNYKQYF. CDR3 nucleotides: TGTGCCATCAGTGAGTCGCAGAATTACAAGCAGTACTTC.